This T cell receptor (beta chain) comes out of a study of graft-versus-host responses after intestinal transplantation. The assay was immunoSEQ multiplex PCR, and TCRdb's table has in-frame clones only and misses some. The table includes approximately 90,000 clones, approximately 94% detected once. The CDR3 is 19 residues long. Germline trimming cut 0 bases from V and 1 base from J; bases unmatched to any gene: 11. Germline CDR1 reads SGHDN; CDR2 reads FVKESK. Notes on this clone: Its target is unknown.

The gene calls are TRBV14 and TRBJ1-1, with 10 positions matching TRBD1. Sequencing used unstimulated CD8+ T cells sorted from spleen or lymph node cells, obtained before intestinal transplant. The clonotype comes from a human donor who received an intestinal transplant. CDR3 sequence: CASSQDARDRGSWNTEAFF. In DNA form, the CDR3 reads TGTGCCAGCAGCCAAGATGCCCGGGACAGGGGTTCATGGAACACTGAAGCTTTCTTT.